The 17 T cell receptor beta chains listed next were all sequenced from one sample in a study of OX40 agonist ivuxolimab in advanced cancers. Data came from immunoSEQ multiplex PCR; TCRdb stores just in-frame clones and leaves some out. The sample has approximately 110,000 clones, 92% seen once. The sequenced sample was CD4+ or CD8+ T cells sorted from blood, obtained in a trial of the OX40 agonist ivuxolimab. The receptors stem from an adult with an advanced solid tumor such as melanoma, head and neck, liver or kidney cancer.

V usage is TRBV28 and J usage is TRBJ1-5; no clear D gene. The CDR3 extends over 16 amino acids. V was clipped by 1 base and J by 4 bases, with 14 bases between them. The V gene's germline CDR1 is MDHEN and CDR2 SYDVKM. This CDR3 reads CASSLLEGQRNQPQHF. CDR3 DNA sequence: TGTGCCAGCAGTTTATTAGAGGGTCAGAGGAATCAGCCCCAGCATTTT.

This clone occurred once. The chain has TRBV7-2 and TRBJ2-3; tentative D call: TRBD2 (6 bases). This CDR3 is 16 amino acids long. The germline V and J ends were trimmed by 7 bases and 4 bases, with 21 bases remaining between them. Germline V gives CDR1 SGHTA, CDR2 FQGNSA. This CDR3 is CASNLGREYVADTQYF. CDR3 bases: TGTGCCAGCAACCTCGGTCGGGAGTACGTCGCAGATACGCAGTATTTT.

The rearrangement links TRBV5-4 to TRBJ2-7; tentatively, D is TRBD1 or TRBD2 (5 bases each). Trimming cost V 4 bases and J 1 base, with 15 bases left between them. Germline CDR1 is SGHNT and CDR2 is YYREEE (reference sequence). The CDR3 consists of 15 residues. The CDR3 nucleotides read TGTGCCAGCAGCCCGAGGGGACCGGAATCCTACGAGCAGTACTTC. Translated, it gives CASSPRGPESYEQYF.

The J gene is TRBJ2-2, the V gene TRBV4-1; D gene uncertain. With 1 base removed from V and 6 bases from J, the gap between germline ends came to 6 bases. There are 13 residues in the CDR3. Germline CDR1 is MGHRA and CDR2 is YSYEKL. The CDR3 nucleotides read TGCGCCAGCAGCCAAGTGGTGGCCGGGGAGCTGTTTTTT. Its translation is CASSQVVAGELFF.

V gene TRBV4-3 combines with J gene TRBJ1-6; unclear D gene. Germline CDR1 and CDR2: LGHNA and YSLEER. V lost 2 bases and J lost 2, with 7 bases in between. The CDR3 spans 15 residues. The CDR3 DNA reads as TGCGCCAGCAGCCAATCAAGGACCTATAATTCACCCCTCCACTTT. It yields the protein CASSQSRTYNSPLHF.

The chain couples TRBV7-2 to TRBJ2-2, with 8 bases matching TRBD1. The CDR3 contains 15 residues. Germline-derived CDR1 and CDR2 are SGHTA and FQGNSA. The V and J ends lost 2 bases and 6 bases, in that order; junction bases with no gene match: 5. The CDR3 DNA sequence: TGTGCCAGCAGCTTAACCAGGGGGCGGGCCGGGGAGCTGTTTTTT. It translates to CASSLTRGRAGELFF.

The chain recombines TRBV6-6 with TRBJ2-1; TRBD1 matches at 8 bases. V dropped 0 bases and J dropped 6; count of bases not matched to a gene: 7. Germline V gives CDR1 MNHNY, CDR2 SVGAGI (reference sequence). The length of the CDR3 is 16 residues. For the CDR3, the DNA is TGTGCCAGCAGTTACTCCGGGACAGGACCCTCCAATGAGCAGTTCTTC. Amino acids: CASSYSGTGPSNEQFF.

The genes are TRBV7-9 and TRBJ2-1, with 8 nucleotides matching TRBD1. The CDR3 has 18 residues. CDR1 is SEHNR, CDR2 FQNEAQ, per germline (reference sequence). The J segment lost 0 bases and the V segment lost 2 bases, leaving 9 bases of the junction unmatched. The CDR3, as DNA: TGTGCCAGCAGCTTACGCCCCTGGACAGGGAGCTCCTACAATGAGCAGTTCTTC. Its protein is CASSLRPWTGSSYNEQFF.

This sequence joins TRBV6-6 and TRBJ1-6; D remains unclear. The V and J ends lost 6 bases and 8 bases respectively, with 5 bases between them. The CDR3 loop spans 11 amino acids. From germline, CDR1 is MNHNY and CDR2 SVGAGI (reference sequence). This CDR3 is CASRTDSPLHF. In DNA, the CDR3 is TGTGCCAGCAGAACAGATTCACCCCTCCACTTT.

The chain carries TRBV28 and TRBJ2-5, with D tentatively TRBD1 (6 bases). V lost 3 bases and J lost 11, with 22 bases in between. This CDR3 is 15 amino acids long. The V gene's germline CDR1 is MDHEN and CDR2 SYDVKM. The CDR3 protein is CASSFGTLARGEQYF. The DNA of the CDR3 is TGTGCCAGCAGTTTCGGGACACTTGCCCGTGGAGAGCAGTACTTC.

This chain uses TRBV7-2 with TRBJ2-7, with 9 positions matching TRBD2. The junction had 2 bases not matched to a gene; V was cut back by 1 base and J by 1 base. The CDR3 length is 15 residues. Germline CDR1 and CDR2: SGHTA and FQGNSA. DNA of the CDR3: TGTGCCAGCAGCTTAGATAGCGGGAGTTCCTACGAGCAGTACTTC. Residues: CASSLDSGSSYEQYF. The full variable domain, with the rest looked up from reference TRBV7-2 and TRBJ2-7, is GAGVSQSPSNKVTEKGKDVELRCDPISGHTALYWYRQSLGQGLEFLIYFQGNSAPDKSGLPSDRFSAERTGGSVSTLTIQRTQQEDSAVYLCASSLDSGSSYEQYFGPGTRLTVT.

V usage is TRBV7-3 and J usage is TRBJ2-3; D possibly corresponds to TRBD1 (7 bases). This CDR3 is built from 14 residues. Deletions cut 3 bases from V and 1 base from J, with 8 bases between. Germline CDR1 is SGHTA and CDR2 is FQGTGA. In nucleotides, the CDR3 is TGTGCCAGCAGCTTCAGGGGGGGCACAGATACGCAGTATTTT. It specifies CASSFRGGTDTQYF.

The chain combines TRBV28 with TRBJ1-2; D unresolved. The germline gives CDR1 MDHEN, CDR2 SYDVKM. Trimming left V 5 bases short and J 4 bases short, with 8 bases between. This CDR3 region has 12 residues. In DNA, the CDR3 is TGTGCCAGCAGTCTGGATGCCTATGGCTACACCTTC. Translated, it gives CASSLDAYGYTF.

The chain combines TRBV28 with TRBJ2-3, with 7 positions matching TRBD1. This CDR3 has 13 residues. Germline V CDR1 and CDR2: MDHEN, SYDVKM. Trimming removed 7 bases from V and 6 bases from J; junction bases left unmatched: 7. The CDR3 loop is CASNYDRADTQYF. CDR3 sequence (DNA): TGTGCCAGCAATTACGACAGGGCGGATACGCAGTATTTT. Drawing the rest from reference TRBV28 and TRBJ2-3, the complete variable domain is DVKVTQSSRYLVKRTGEKVFLECVQDMDHENMFWYRQDPGLGLRLIYFSYDVKMKEKGDIPEGYSVSREKKERFSLILESASTNQTSMYLCASNYDRADTQYFGPGTRLTVL.

The chain couples TRBV12-5 to TRBJ1-2; D uncertain. The length of the CDR3 is 13 residues. The V and J ends lost 6 bases and 2 bases respectively, with 10 bases between them. CDR1 is LGHNT, CDR2 FRNRAP, per germline. CDR3 amino acids: CASGQDGNYGYTF. CDR3 sequence (DNA): TGTGCTAGTGGCCAGGACGGAAACTATGGCTACACCTTC.

J is TRBJ2-1 and V is TRBV18; 13 bases are a match to TRBD2. The CDR3 is 16 amino acids. Germline V CDR1 and CDR2: KGHSH, LQKENI. Trimming cost V 5 bases and J 1 base; bases outside gene matches: 2. The CDR3 nucleotides read TGTGCCAGCTCATCGGGACTAGCGGGATCCTACAATGAGCAGTTCTTC. It specifies CASSSGLAGSYNEQFF.

The chain carries TRBV7-2 and TRBJ1-5; no clear D gene. V was shortened by 5 bases and J by 8 bases, with 10 bases between the two germline ends. This CDR3 is 12 amino acids long. Germline CDR1 SGHTA, CDR2 FQGNSA. CDR3 DNA sequence: TGTGCCAGCAGCCCCTTCCAAGAGCCCCAGCATTTT. Protein sequence: CASSPFQEPQHF.